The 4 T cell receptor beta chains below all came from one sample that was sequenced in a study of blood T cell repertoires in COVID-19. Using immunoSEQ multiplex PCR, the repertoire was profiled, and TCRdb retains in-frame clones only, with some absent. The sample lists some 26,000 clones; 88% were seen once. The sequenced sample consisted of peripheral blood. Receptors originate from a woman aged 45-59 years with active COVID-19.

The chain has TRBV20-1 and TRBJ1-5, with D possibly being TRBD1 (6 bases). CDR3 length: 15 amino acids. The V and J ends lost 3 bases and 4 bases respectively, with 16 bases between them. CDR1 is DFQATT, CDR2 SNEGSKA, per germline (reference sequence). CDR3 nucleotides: TGCAGTGCTAGTTGGGCCAAGGGGGGGAATCAGCCCCAGCATTTT. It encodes CSASWAKGGNQPQHF.

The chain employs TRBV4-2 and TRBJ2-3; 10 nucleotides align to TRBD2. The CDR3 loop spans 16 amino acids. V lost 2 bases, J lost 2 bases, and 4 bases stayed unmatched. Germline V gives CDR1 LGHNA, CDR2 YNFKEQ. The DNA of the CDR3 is TGTGCCAGCAGCCAATCTCTAGCGGGGGTCACAGATACGCAGTATTTT. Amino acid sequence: CASSQSLAGVTDTQYF.

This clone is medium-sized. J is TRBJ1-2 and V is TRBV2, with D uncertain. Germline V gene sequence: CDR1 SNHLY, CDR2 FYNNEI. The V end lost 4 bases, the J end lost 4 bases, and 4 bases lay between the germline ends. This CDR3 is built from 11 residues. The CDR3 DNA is TGTGCCAGCAGTGGAGTCTATGGCTACACCTTC. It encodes CASSGVYGYTF. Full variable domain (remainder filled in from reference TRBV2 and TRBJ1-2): EPEVTQTPSHQVTQMGQEVILRCVPISNHLYFYWYRQILGQKVEFLVSFYNNEISEKSEIFDDQFSVERPDGSNFTLKIRSTKLEDSAMYFCASSGVYGYTFGSGTRLTVV.

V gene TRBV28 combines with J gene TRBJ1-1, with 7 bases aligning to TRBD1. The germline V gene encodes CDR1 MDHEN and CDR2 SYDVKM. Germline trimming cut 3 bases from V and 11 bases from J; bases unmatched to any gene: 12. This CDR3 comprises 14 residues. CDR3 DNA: TGTGCCAGCAGTTTCCCTGCCCAGGGGGTTAGGGCTTTCTTT. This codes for CASSFPAQGVRAFF.